These 26 T cell receptor beta chains share one sample of origin, sequenced in a study of blood T cells in healthy people across ages. With a J-beta primer mix and a sample-barcoded 5' primer, a second PCR ran 7 to 11 cycles. From the 5' RACE reads, TCRdb called clonotypes with MiXCR, one entry per CDR3 protein. The table lists about 760,000 distinct CDR3 sequences, 20% to 30% of them singletons. The sample was also linked to a second study, of T cells of mothers and their children.

Sequenced: blood. These receptors all come from a boy between 10 and 17 years old in good health.

This chain links TRBV11-3 with TRBJ2-5; possibly TRBD2 for D (5 bases). With 3 bases removed from V and 5 bases from J, the gap between germline ends came to 13 bases. The CDR3 totals 14 residues. CDR1 is SGHNT and CDR2 is YENEEA in the germline V gene. The CDR3 DNA reads TGTGCCAGCAGCTTTAAGGACCGAGGGGAGACCCAGTACTTC. As protein: CASSFKDRGETQYF. Variable domain in full (rest from reference TRBV11-3 and TRBJ2-5): EAGVVQSPRYKIIEKKQPVAFWCNPISGHNTLYWYLQNLGQGPELLIRYENEEAVDDSQLPKDRFSAERLKGVDSTLKIQPAELGDSAVYLCASSFKDRGETQYFGPGTRLLVL.

This clonotype was detected a few times. The chain carries TRBV6-6 and TRBJ2-2, with 8 bases fitting TRBD2. Germline CDR1 reads MNHNY; CDR2 reads SVGAGI (reference sequence). CDR3 size: 15 residues. The V and J ends lost 7 bases and 5 bases, in that order; junction bases with no gene match: 9. The CDR3 DNA is TGTGCCAGCAATCGAGCGGGAGTGGGTACCGGGGAGCTGTTTTTT. It yields the protein CASNRAGVGTGELFF.

This sequence joins TRBV3-1 and TRBJ2-2, with D tentatively TRBD2 (5 bases). The CDR3 runs 15 residues. The germline V gene encodes CDR1 LGHDT and CDR2 YNNKEL (reference sequence). The ends were cut back, 2 bases at V and 8 bases at J, with 15 bases in the middle. Here the CDR3 DNA reads TGTGCCAGCAGCCAACAAGACCGCCGAGGGGGGGAGCTGTTTTTT. It encodes CASSQQDRRGGELFF.

As concerns this clonotype: The junction departs from germline at one end; a sequencing error may be responsible. The chain carries TRBV20-1 and TRBJ2-5; maybe TRBD2 (5 bases). Germline V lookup: CDR1 DFQATT, CDR2 SNEGSKA (reference sequence). This CDR3 has 11 amino acids. The CDR3 DNA follows: TGCTGTGCAACCCGGGGTGCCCTAGGGTTCTTC. Protein product: CCATRGALGFF.

This clonotype came up once. The V and J genes are TRBV29-1 and TRBJ2-7, with D possibly being TRBD2 (5 bases). CDR1 SQVTM and CDR2 ANQGSEA come from the germline V gene. The CDR3 consists of 12 residues. Trimming pared 4 bases from V and 6 bases from J, leaving 13 bases between. The chain's CDR3 is CSVVGGSGEQYF. The CDR3 DNA reads TGCAGCGTTGTTGGCGGGTCTGGCGAGCAGTACTTC.

The V and J genes are TRBV10-3 and TRBJ1-1; the D is unclear. There are 11 residues in the CDR3. Trimming stripped 6 bases from V and 4 bases from J, with 6 bases between. Germline V gene sequence: CDR1 ENHRY, CDR2 SYGVKD. The CDR3 nucleotides read TGTGCCATCAGGGTAGCCACTGAAGCTTTCTTT. Translated: CAIRVATEAFF.

The chain uses TRBV27 and TRBJ1-2; D gene uncertain. Germline CDR1 reads MNHEY; CDR2 reads SMNVEV (reference sequence). V shed 3 bases and J shed 6 bases, with 20 bases lying between them. The CDR3 has 16 residues. The CDR3 sequence: CASSLGVEAGVHGYTF. The CDR3 coding sequence is TGTGCCAGCAGTTTGGGTGTCGAAGCTGGAGTCCATGGCTACACCTTC.

This clonotype was detected once. The rearrangement uses TRBV7-9 and TRBJ2-5; 8 nucleotides line up with TRBD2. The DNA end lines up better with TRBJ2-1; the J call may be wrong. CDR3 length: 16 amino acids. The germline V gene has CDR1 SEHNR and CDR2 FQNEAQ (reference sequence). The CDR3 spells CASSVPGLGLVNEQFF. As DNA, the CDR3 is TGTGCCAGCAGCGTTCCGGGACTAGGGTTGGTCAATGAGCAGTTCTTC.

The chain has TRBV5-1 and TRBJ1-1, with a tentative D call TRBD1 (5 bases). CDR1 and CDR2 from the germline V gene are SGHRS and YFSETQ. The CDR3 is 16 residues long. Trimming shortened V by 3 bases and J by 1 base, and 16 bases separated the two germline ends. The CDR3 region has the DNA TGCGCCAGCAGCTCCCCCTCCGGGACGGCGAACACTGAAGCTTTCTTT. Residues: CASSSPSGTANTEAFF.

The chain links TRBV12-3 or TRBV12-4 to TRBJ2-7; 11 positions agree with TRBD2. The J call is uncertain, as TRBJ2-1 better fits the DNA end. This CDR3 is 15 amino acids long. CDR3 sequence reads: CASSLLLAGVNEQFF. The CDR3 DNA sequence: TGTGCCAGCAGTTTATTACTAGCGGGAGTCAATGAGCAGTTCTTC.

This clonotype was seen a few times. The chain couples TRBV7-2 to TRBJ2-3, with unresolved D. CDR1 is SGHTA, CDR2 FQGNSA, per germline. This CDR3 is 13 amino acids long. V gave up 7 bases and J gave up 0 bases, with 8 bases separating them. This chain's CDR3 is CASTHSSTDTQYF. Here the CDR3 DNA reads TGTGCCAGCACCCACTCTAGCACAGATACGCAGTATTTT.

This clonotype was seen more than once but under ten times. This chain uses TRBV29-1 with TRBJ2-7, with 8 bases aligning to TRBD2. Per germline, CDR1 SQVTM and CDR2 ANQGSEA. V shed 4 bases and J 1 base; nucleotides not matched to a gene: 9. CDR3 length equals 15 residues. DNA for the CDR3: TGCAGCGTTGTGGATCCGAGCGGGGGATCCTACGAGCAGTACTTC. Its translation is CSVVDPSGGSYEQYF.

This clonotype appeared once. V is TRBV5-6 and J is TRBJ2-3; 7 nucleotides line up with TRBD2. V trimming: 4 bases; J trimming: 0 bases; junction bases outside the gene matches: 5. Germline V gene data show CDR1 as SGHDT and CDR2 as YYEEEE. The CDR3 consists of 15 residues. The CDR3 DNA is TGTGCCAGCAGCATTAGCGGGCTGAGCACAGATACGCAGTATTTT. Protein: CASSISGLSTDTQYF.

The genes are TRBV4-3 and TRBJ1-1; TRBD1 is a possible D gene (6 bases). Trimming pared 0 bases from V and 6 bases from J, leaving 14 bases between. The CDR3 contains 15 residues. Germline-derived CDR1 and CDR2 are LGHNA and YSLEER. The CDR3: CASSQDEGGSAEAFF. CDR3 DNA sequence: TGCGCCAGCAGCCAAGATGAGGGGGGATCGGCTGAAGCTTTCTTT.

This clonotype has only a few counts. The chain is built from TRBV7-3 and TRBJ2-5, with D tentatively TRBD1 or TRBD2 (5 bases each). Germline-derived CDR1 and CDR2 are SGHTA and FQGTGA. Deletions cut 1 base from V and 5 bases from J, with 14 bases between. The length of the CDR3 is 15 residues. The CDR3 protein is CASSLNGPGTETQYF. CDR3 nucleotides: TGTGCCAGCAGCTTAAACGGTCCGGGGACGGAGACCCAGTACTTC.

The J gene is TRBJ2-1, the V gene TRBV18, with 13 nucleotides matching TRBD2. V trimming: 4 bases; J trimming: 8 bases; junction bases outside the gene matches: 5. CDR3 length equals 15 residues. Germline lookup yields CDR1 KGHSH and CDR2 LQKENI. The DNA for the CDR3 is TGTGCCAGCTCACTTACTAGCGGGAGGGCCGATGAGCAGTTCTTC. It specifies CASSLTSGRADEQFF.

The chain recombines TRBV3-1 with TRBJ2-5; 9 bases map to TRBD2. Germline lookup yields CDR1 LGHDT and CDR2 YNNKEL (reference sequence). This CDR3 spans 16 amino acids. V trimming: 4 bases; J trimming: 2 bases; junction bases outside the gene matches: 8. DNA for the CDR3: TGTGCCAGCAGCCCCCCGGCGCGGGAGGGACAAGAGACCCAGTACTTC. Translating it yields CASSPPAREGQETQYF.

The rearrangement links TRBV29-1 to TRBJ1-1, with 7 positions matching TRBD1. The germline gives CDR1 SQVTM, CDR2 ANQGSEA. The CDR3 contains 15 residues. Trimming took 4 bases from V and 4 from J; bases not matched to a gene: 12. CDR3 region: CSVGAAGGMSTEAFF. The CDR3 nucleotides are TGCAGCGTTGGGGCGGCAGGGGGGATGAGCACTGAAGCTTTCTTT.

V and J are TRBV15 and TRBJ2-1, with D unresolved. The CDR3 totals 16 residues. V was clipped by 5 bases and J by 0 bases, with 14 bases between them. Germline CDR1 reads LNHNV; CDR2 reads YYDKDF (reference sequence). This CDR3 reads CATSVSPYLSYNEQFF. DNA for the CDR3: TGTGCCACCAGCGTATCGCCTTACCTCTCCTACAATGAGCAGTTCTTC.

A few counts support this clonotype. J is TRBJ2-4 and V is TRBV4-1, with D unresolved. Germline V CDR1 and CDR2: MGHRA, YSYEKL. V lost 4 bases and J 7 bases, leaving 14 bases between the germline ends. The length of the CDR3 is 14 residues. CDR3 residues: CASSPLPQENIQYF. The CDR3 nucleotides are TGCGCCAGCAGCCCCCTCCCTCAGGAGAACATTCAGTACTTC.

As to this clonotype: Sequence at one end of the junction differs from germline and may be a read error. V usage is TRBV5-5 and J usage is TRBJ1-2; D possibly corresponds to TRBD1 (6 bases). CDR1 and CDR2 (germline): SGHKS, YYEKEE (reference sequence). This CDR3 comprises 17 residues. This chain's CDR3 is CAGSYSGATGDNYGYTF. Written as DNA, the CDR3 is TGTGCCGGCAGCTACTCGGGGGCGACAGGAGATAACTATGGCTACACCTTC.

This clonotype turned up a few times. The genes are TRBV24-1 and TRBJ2-2, with D perhaps TRBD1 (6 bases). Trimming pared 0 bases from V and 6 bases from J, leaving 10 bases between. Germline CDR1 is KGHDR and CDR2 is SFDVKD. CDR3 size: 15 residues. The CDR3 region is CATSDLQEGAGELFF. The CDR3 region has the DNA TGTGCCACCAGTGATTTGCAAGAGGGGGCCGGGGAGCTGTTTTTT.

The chain couples TRBV29-1 to TRBJ2-1; no reliable D call. The CDR3 is 12 residues long. V lost 4 bases and J lost 6, with 10 bases in between. The germline V gene has CDR1 SQVTM and CDR2 ANQGSEA. CDR3 sequence: CSVVSWLNEQFF. CDR3 nucleotide sequence: TGCAGCGTTGTAAGCTGGCTCAATGAGCAGTTCTTC.

The gene calls are TRBV28 and TRBJ2-3; 9 bases line up with TRBD1. The CDR3 extends over 15 amino acids. Trimming removed 5 bases from V and 4 bases from J; junction bases left unmatched: 7. CDR1 and CDR2 from the germline V gene are MDHEN and SYDVKM. The CDR3 DNA reads as TGTGCCAGCAGTCCGGGACGACAGGGGGCAGATACGCAGTATTTT. Amino acids: CASSPGRQGADTQYF.

This clonotype was picked up many times. The chain is built from TRBV12-3 or TRBV12-4 and TRBJ1-4, with 10 positions matching TRBD1. CDR3 size: 13 residues. Germline trimming cut 5 bases from V and 7 bases from J; bases unmatched to any gene: 1. The CDR3 sequence: CASSRTGGEKLFF. The CDR3 region has the DNA TGTGCCAGCAGTCGGACAGGGGGTGAAAAACTGTTTTTT.

This clonotype was counted a few times. The chain is built from TRBV29-1 and TRBJ2-3, with 13 bases aligning to TRBD2. Trimming removed 6 bases from V and 6 bases from J; junction bases left unmatched: 3. This CDR3 comprises 13 residues. The germline V gene encodes CDR1 SQVTM and CDR2 ANQGSEA. The DNA for the CDR3 is TGCAGCGTAACTAGCGGGGGGGAGGATACGCAGTATTTT. Translated: CSVTSGGEDTQYF.